Shown below are 10 T cell receptor beta chains from a single sample sequenced in a study of blood T cell repertoires in COVID-19. TCRdb's copy holds only in-frame clones and misses some; the assay was immunoSEQ multiplex PCR. The sample yields over 200,000 clones, 65% to 90% seen once. Material for sequencing was PBMCs or T cells enriched from blood (not recorded which). Source of these receptors: a woman aged 50 to 60 with acute COVID-19.

V gene TRBV4-2 combines with J gene TRBJ2-1; D is possibly TRBD1 (7 bases). Germline lookup yields CDR1 LGHNA and CDR2 YNFKEQ. The CDR3 has 18 amino acids. The V end lost 1 base, the J end lost 7 bases, and 23 bases lay between the germline ends. CDR3 residues: CASSQAAGQSLGLNEQFF. The CDR3 DNA reads TGTGCCAGCAGCCAAGCCGCGGGACAGTCTTTGGGGCTTAATGAGCAGTTCTTC.

The rearrangement uses TRBV7-2 and TRBJ2-7, with 9 bases lining up with TRBD1. The CDR3 extends over 14 amino acids. J lost 2 bases, V lost 3 bases, and 2 bases had no gene match. CDR1 is SGHTA, CDR2 FQGNSA, per germline. The CDR3 nucleotides are TGTGCCAGCAGCTTCGGGACAGGGACCTACGAGCAGTACTTC. The encoded protein is CASSFGTGTYEQYF.

This sequence joins TRBV19 and TRBJ1-1, with D maybe TRBD1 (5 bases). In germline, CDR1 is LNHDA, CDR2 SQIVND (reference sequence). The CDR3 consists of 13 residues. With 5 bases removed from V and 1 base from J, the gap between germline ends came to 8 bases. CDR3: CASSVTANTEAFF. CDR3 coding DNA: TGTGCCAGTAGTGTGACAGCGAACACTGAAGCTTTCTTT.

This clone has only a few counts. The CDR3 DNA follows: TGTGCCAGCAGTTACGGACCGGACTCTAGCAATCAGCCCCAGCATTTT. Translated, it gives CASSYGPDSSNQPQHF. The chain has TRBV6-6 and TRBJ1-5; unclear D gene. Germline V gene data show CDR1 as MNHNY and CDR2 as SVGAGI (reference sequence). The V gene lost 2 bases and the J gene lost 0 bases, with 11 bases spanning the gap. The CDR3 spans 16 residues.

This clone showed up just a few times. V is TRBV3-1 (or the pseudogene TRBV3-2) and J is TRBJ2-7, with TRBD2 matching over 10 bases. CDR1 and CDR2 from the germline V gene are LGHDT and YNNKEL (reference sequence). V was pared by 0 bases and J by 5 bases, with 10 bases of the junction left unmatched. This CDR3 spans 17 amino acids. The CDR3 DNA reads as TGTGCCAGCAGCCAAGAGGAGTCTAGCGGGAGTACGCACGAGCAGTACTTC. The encoded protein is CASSQEESSGSTHEQYF.

The CDR3 spells CASSQQAGTGGSYEQYF. CDR3 nucleotides: TGCGCCAGCAGCCAACAAGCCGGGACAGGGGGCTCCTACGAGCAGTACTTC. The chain employs TRBV4-3 and TRBJ2-7, with 11 bases lining up with TRBD1. Trimming took 2 bases from V and 0 from J; bases not matched to a gene: 6. The CDR3 totals 17 residues. The germline gives CDR1 LGHNA, CDR2 YSLEER.

The J gene is TRBJ2-1, the V gene TRBV4-3, with 12 bases aligning to TRBD2. V lost 1 base and J lost 8; bases outside the gene matches: 3. Germline V gene sequence: CDR1 LGHNA, CDR2 YSLEER. The CDR3 covers 15 residues. In DNA, the CDR3 is TGCGCCAGCAGCCAAGGCGGACTAGCGGGATATGAGCAGTTCTTC. Protein sequence: CASSQGGLAGYEQFF.

The rearrangement links TRBV19 to TRBJ2-5; D is uncertain. Germline CDR1 LNHDA, CDR2 SQIVND (reference sequence). This CDR3 is built from 14 residues. The V and J ends lost 3 bases and 1 base respectively, with 9 bases between them. The CDR3 DNA sequence: TGTGCCAGTAGTATGGCCCGAATCCAAGAGACCCAGTACTTC. Translating gives CASSMARIQETQYF.

This chain connects TRBV23-1 to TRBJ2-7; tentative D call: TRBD1 (6 bases). TRBV23-1 is labeled an ORF, and its function is uncertain. Trimming stripped 4 bases from V and 0 bases from J, with 16 bases between. This CDR3 comprises 16 residues. CDR3 region: CASSLEPTGLSYEQYF. The CDR3, as DNA: TGCGCCAGCAGTCTCGAACCGACAGGTCTCTCCTACGAGCAGTACTTC.

The chain employs TRBV7-2 and TRBJ1-1; the D is unclear. V was clipped by 5 bases and J by 1 base, with 11 bases between them. This CDR3 is built from 14 residues. CDR1 and CDR2 (germline): SGHTA, FQGNSA. The CDR3 coding sequence is TGTGCCAGCAGCCTACGGACTGGGAACACTGAAGCTTTCTTT. Amino acids: CASSLRTGNTEAFF. The whole variable domain, remainder taken from reference TRBV7-2 and TRBJ1-1, is GAGVSQSPSNKVTEKGKDVELRCDPISGHTALYWYRQSLGQGLEFLIYFQGNSAPDKSGLPSDRFSAERTGGSVSTLTIQRTQQEDSAVYLCASSLRTGNTEAFFGQGTRLTVV.